This TCR delta chain was captured by sequencing in a study of gamma-delta chains in newborns, infants, children. This CDR3 region has 22 residues. The V and J ends lost 1 base and 0 bases respectively, with 24 bases between them. Germline V gene data show CDR1 as GEAIGNYY and CDR2 as EKD. TCRdb applied CATT to the reads for clone calling. The table has around 5,000 delta-chain clones, roughly 14% seen once. In this sample, this clone turned up a few times. Additional DNA sequences in this sample encode the identical CDR3. Sequenced here: blood, sampled at baseline. The chain carries TRDV2 and TRDJ3, with D possibly called TRDD2 or TRDD3 (5 bases each). The sequence was obtained from a child who was a newborn, infant or young child, either healthy, febrile or measles-vaccinated (not recorded which). CDR3 protein: CACDTMFLGDSKRSWDTRQMFF. CDR3 nucleotide sequence: TGTGCCTGTGACACGATGTTCCTGGGAGATTCGAAGCGCTCCTGGGACACCCGACAGATGTTTTTC.